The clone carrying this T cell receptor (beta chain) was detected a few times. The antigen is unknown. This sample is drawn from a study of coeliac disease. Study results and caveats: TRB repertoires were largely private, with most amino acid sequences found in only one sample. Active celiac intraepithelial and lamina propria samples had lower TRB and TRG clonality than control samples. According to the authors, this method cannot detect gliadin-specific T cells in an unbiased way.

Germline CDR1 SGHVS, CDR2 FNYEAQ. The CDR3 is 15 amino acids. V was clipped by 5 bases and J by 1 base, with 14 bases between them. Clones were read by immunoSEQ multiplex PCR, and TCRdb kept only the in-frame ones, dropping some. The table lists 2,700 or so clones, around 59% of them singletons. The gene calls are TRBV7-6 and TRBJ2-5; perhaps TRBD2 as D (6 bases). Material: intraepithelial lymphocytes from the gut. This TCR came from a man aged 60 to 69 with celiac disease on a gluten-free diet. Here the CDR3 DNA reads TGTGCCAGCAGCCCCACCGTCGGGAGCCAAGAGACCCAGTACTTC. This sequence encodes CASSPTVGSQETQYF.